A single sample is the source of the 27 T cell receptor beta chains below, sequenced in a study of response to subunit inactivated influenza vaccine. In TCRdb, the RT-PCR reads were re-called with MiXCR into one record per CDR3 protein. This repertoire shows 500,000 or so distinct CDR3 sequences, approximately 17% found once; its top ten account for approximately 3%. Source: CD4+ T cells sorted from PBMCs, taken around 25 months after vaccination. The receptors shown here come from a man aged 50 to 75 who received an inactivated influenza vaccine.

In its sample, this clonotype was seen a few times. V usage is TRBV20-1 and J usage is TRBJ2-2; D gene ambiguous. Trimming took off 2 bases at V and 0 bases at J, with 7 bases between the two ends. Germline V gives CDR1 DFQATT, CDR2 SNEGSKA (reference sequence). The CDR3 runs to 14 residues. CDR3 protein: CSARRETNTGELFF. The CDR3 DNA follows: TGCAGTGCTAGACGCGAAACGAACACCGGGGAGCTGTTTTTT.

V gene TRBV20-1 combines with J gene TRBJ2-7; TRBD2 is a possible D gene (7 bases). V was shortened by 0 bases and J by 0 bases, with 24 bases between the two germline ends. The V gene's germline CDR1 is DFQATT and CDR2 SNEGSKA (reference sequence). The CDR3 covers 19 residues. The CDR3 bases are TGCAGTGCTAGAGATCGAGGCGGGGGCTTATACGCGAGCTCCTACGAGCAGTACTTC. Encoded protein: CSARDRGGGLYASSYEQYF.

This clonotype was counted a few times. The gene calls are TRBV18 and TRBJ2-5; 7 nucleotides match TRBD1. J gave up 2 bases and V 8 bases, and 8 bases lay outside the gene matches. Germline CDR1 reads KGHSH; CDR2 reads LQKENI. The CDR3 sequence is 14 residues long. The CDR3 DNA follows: TGTGCCAGCCGCTCCCGGACAGGACAAGAGACCCAGTACTTC. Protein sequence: CASRSRTGQETQYF.

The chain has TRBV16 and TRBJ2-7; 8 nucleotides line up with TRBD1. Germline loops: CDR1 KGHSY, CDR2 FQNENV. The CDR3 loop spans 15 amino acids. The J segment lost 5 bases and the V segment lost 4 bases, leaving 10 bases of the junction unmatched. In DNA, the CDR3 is TGTGCCAGCAGCCCTGGAAGGACAGGGCGGGACGAGCAGTACTTC. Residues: CASSPGRTGRDEQYF. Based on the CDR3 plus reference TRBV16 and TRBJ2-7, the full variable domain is GEEVAQTPKHLVRGEGQKAKLYCAPIKGHSYVFWYQQVLKNEFKFLISFQNENVFDETGMPKERFSAKCLPNSPCSLEIQATKLEDSAVYFCASSPGRTGRDEQYFGPGTRLTVT.

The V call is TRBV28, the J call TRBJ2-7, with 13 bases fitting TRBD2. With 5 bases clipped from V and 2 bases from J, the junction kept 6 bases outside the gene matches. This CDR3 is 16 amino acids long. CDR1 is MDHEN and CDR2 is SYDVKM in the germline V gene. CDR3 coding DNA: TGTGCCAGCAGTCCACCGGGACTAGCGGGAACCTACGAGCAGTACTTC. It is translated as CASSPPGLAGTYEQYF.

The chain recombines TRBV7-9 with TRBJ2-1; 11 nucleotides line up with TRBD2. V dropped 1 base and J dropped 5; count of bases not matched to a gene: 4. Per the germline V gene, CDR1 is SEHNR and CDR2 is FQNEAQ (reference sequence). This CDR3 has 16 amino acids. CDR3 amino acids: CASSLGTSGLNNEQFF. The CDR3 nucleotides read TGTGCCAGCAGCTTAGGGACTAGCGGGCTTAACAATGAGCAGTTCTTC.

DNA of the CDR3: TGTGCCAGCAGTTACTTAAAACTCGGGGGGCCAGATACGCAGTATTTT. It translates to CASSYLKLGGPDTQYF. The gene calls are TRBV6-5 and TRBJ2-3, with a weak D call TRBD2 (7 bases). The CDR3 has 16 residues. V was pared by 1 base and J by 4 bases, with 15 bases between. Germline CDR1 is MNHEY and CDR2 is SVGAGI.

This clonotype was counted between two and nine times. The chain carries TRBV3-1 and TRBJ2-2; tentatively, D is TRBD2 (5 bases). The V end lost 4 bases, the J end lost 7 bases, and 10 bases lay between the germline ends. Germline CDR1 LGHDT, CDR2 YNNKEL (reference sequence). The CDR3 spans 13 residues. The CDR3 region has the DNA TGTGCCAGCAGCCCTCGGAGGTTCGGGGAGCTGTTTTTT. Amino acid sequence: CASSPRRFGELFF.

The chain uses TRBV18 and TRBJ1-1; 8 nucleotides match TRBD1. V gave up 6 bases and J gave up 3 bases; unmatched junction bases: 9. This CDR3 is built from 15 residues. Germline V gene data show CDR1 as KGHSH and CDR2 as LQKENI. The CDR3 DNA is TGTGCCAGCTCTCCCGGACAGGGATTGCACACTGAAGCTTTCTTT. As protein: CASSPGQGLHTEAFF.

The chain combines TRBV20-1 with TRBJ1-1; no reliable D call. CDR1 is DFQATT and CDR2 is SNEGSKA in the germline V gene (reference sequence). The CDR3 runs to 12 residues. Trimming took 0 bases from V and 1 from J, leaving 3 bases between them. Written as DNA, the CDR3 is TGCAGTGCTAGAGATGGGAACACTGAAGCTTTCTTT. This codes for CSARDGNTEAFF.

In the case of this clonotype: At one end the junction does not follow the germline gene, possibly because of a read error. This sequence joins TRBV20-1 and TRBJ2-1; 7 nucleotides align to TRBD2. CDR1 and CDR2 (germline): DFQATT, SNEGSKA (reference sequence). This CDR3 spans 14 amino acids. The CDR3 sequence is CSARASGGSNEQFF. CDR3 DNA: TGCAGTGCCAGAGCTTCGGGAGGTTCCAATGAGCAGTTCTTC.

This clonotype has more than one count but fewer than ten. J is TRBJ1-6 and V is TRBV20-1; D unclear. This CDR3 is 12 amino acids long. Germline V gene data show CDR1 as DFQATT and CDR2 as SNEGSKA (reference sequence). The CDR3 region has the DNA TGCAGCCCGCGACGGAATAATTCACCCCTCCACTTT. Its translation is CSPRRNNSPLHF.

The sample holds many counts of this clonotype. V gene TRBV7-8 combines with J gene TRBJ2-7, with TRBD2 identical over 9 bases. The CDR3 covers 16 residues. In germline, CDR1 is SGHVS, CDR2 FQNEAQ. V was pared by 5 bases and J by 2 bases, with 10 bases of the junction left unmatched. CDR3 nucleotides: TGTGCCAGCAGCCCGAGGCTAGCGGGAAAAACCTACGAGCAGTACTTC. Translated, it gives CASSPRLAGKTYEQYF.

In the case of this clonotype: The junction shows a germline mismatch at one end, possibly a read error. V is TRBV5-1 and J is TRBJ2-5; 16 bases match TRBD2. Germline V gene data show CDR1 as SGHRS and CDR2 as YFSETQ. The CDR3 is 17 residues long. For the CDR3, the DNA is TGCGCCAGCAGCGGAGGGACTAGCGGGAGGGCCGCAGAGACGCAGTACTTC. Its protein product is CASSGGTSGRAAETQYF.

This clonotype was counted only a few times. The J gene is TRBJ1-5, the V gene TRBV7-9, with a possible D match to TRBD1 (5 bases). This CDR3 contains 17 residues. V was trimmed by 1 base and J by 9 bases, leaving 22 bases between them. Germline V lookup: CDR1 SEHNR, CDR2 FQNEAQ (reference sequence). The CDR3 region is CASSLVVGEGQMRPQHF. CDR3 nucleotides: TGTGCCAGCAGCTTAGTTGTTGGTGAGGGGCAGATGCGGCCCCAGCATTTT.

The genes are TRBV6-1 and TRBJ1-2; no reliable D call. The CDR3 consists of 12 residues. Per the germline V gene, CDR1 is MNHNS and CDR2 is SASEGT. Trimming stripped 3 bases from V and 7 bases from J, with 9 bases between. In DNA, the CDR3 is TGTGCCAGCAGTGACATCAAATCTGGCTACACCTTC. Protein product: CASSDIKSGYTF.

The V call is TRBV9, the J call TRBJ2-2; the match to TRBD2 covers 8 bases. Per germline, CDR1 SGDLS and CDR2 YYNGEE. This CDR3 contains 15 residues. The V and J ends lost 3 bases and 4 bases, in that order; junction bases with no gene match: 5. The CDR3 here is CASSEGTSSTGELFF. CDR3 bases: TGTGCCAGCAGCGAGGGGACTAGTTCCACCGGGGAGCTGTTTTTT.

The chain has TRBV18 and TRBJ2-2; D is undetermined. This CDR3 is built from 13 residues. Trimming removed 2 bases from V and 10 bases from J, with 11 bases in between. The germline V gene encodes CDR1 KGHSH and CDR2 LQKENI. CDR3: CASSPDSRMELFF. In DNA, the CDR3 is TGTGCCAGCTCACCAGACTCCCGGATGGAGCTGTTTTTT.

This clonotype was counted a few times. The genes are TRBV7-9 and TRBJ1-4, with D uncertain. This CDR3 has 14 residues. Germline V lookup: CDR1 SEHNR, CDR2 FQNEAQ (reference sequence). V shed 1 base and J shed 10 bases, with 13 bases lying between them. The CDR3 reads CASSLGAVTSKLFF. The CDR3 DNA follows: TGTGCCAGCAGCTTAGGGGCAGTAACTTCAAAACTGTTTTTT.

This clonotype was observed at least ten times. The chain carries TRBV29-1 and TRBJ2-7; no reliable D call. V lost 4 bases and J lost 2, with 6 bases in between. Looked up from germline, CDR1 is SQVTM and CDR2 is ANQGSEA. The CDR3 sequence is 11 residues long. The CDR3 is CSVAGAYEQYF. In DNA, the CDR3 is TGCAGCGTTGCAGGAGCCTACGAGCAGTACTTC.

CDR3 nucleotide sequence: TGTGCCAGCAGACTTGTCGGGGGTACCTACAATGAGCAGTTCTTC. Protein sequence: CASRLVGGTYNEQFF. The rearrangement links TRBV11-2 to TRBJ2-1; D perhaps matches TRBD2 (6 bases). The CDR3 is made up of 15 amino acids. Germline V lookup: CDR1 SGHAT, CDR2 FQNNGV. Trimming took off 6 bases at V and 2 bases at J, with 14 bases between the two ends.

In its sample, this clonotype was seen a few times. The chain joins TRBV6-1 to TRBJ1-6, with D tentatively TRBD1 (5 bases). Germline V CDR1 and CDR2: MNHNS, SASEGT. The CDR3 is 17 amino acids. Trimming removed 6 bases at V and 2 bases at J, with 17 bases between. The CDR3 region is CASRTLGGNPYNSPLHF. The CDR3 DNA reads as TGTGCCAGCAGGACCTTGGGGGGGAACCCCTATAATTCACCCCTCCACTTT.

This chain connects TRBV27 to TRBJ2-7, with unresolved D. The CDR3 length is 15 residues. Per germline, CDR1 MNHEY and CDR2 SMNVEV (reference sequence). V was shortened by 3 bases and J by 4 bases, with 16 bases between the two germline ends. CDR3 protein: CASSFRLVSSYEQYF. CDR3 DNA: TGTGCCAGCAGTTTCCGACTTGTGTCGTCGTACGAGCAGTACTTC.

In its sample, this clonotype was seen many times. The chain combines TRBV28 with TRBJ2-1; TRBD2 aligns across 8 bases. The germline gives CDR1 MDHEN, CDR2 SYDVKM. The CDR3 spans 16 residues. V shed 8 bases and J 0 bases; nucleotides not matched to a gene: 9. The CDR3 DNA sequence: TGTGCCAGCGGGCCTGCCGGGACTAGCTCCTACAATGAGCAGTTCTTC. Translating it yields CASGPAGTSSYNEQFF.

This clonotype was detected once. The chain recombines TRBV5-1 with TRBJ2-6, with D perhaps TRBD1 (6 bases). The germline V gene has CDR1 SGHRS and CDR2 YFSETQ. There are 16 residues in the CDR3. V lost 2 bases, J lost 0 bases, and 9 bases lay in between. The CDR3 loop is CASSLQGDSGANVLTF. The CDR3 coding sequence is TGCGCCAGCAGCTTACAGGGAGACTCTGGGGCCAACGTCCTGACTTTC.

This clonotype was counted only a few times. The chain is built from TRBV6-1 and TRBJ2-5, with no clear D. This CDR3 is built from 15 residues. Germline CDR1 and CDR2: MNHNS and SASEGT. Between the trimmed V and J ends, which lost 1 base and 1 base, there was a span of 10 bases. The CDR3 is CASSEVLGIQETQYF. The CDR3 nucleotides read TGTGCCAGCAGTGAAGTGTTAGGAATCCAAGAGACCCAGTACTTC.

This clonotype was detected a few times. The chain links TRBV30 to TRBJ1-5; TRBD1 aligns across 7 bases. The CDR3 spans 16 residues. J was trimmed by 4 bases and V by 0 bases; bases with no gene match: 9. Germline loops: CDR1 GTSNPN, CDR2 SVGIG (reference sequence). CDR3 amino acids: CAWSVTGRGDNQPQHF. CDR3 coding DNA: TGTGCCTGGAGTGTAACGGGCAGGGGGGATAATCAGCCCCAGCATTTT.